This is a list of T cell receptor beta chains from one sample in a study of shared clonotypes between healthy human individuals. Clones were sequenced by immunoSEQ multiplex PCR, and TCRdb holds only the in-frame ones, with some missing. The data show 950,000 to 1,100,000 clones, about 75% seen once. Sequencing was performed on memory CD4+ T cells sorted from blood. The receptors originated from a young man in good health. CDR3s include the opening cysteine and the closing phenylalanine or tryptophan. Fields, in order: clone size, D gene, V gene, J gene, CDR3 DNA, CDR3 protein. A D gene is named only where the DNA matches it firmly. Size is omitted from some rows. Given values are once, few, many or a class for expanded clones.

few	.	TRBV6-5	TRBJ1-3	TGTGCCAGCATCAAGGGCGGTGGAAACACCATATATTTT	CASIKGGGNTIYF
once	.	TRBV12-2	TRBJ1-4	TGTGCAAGTCGCTTGAGAGGCAGGAATGAAAAACTGTTTTTT	CASRLRGRNEKLFF
.	.	TRBV7-9	TRBJ2-1	TGTGCCAGCACCACCGGGACAACTTACAATGAGCAGTTCTTC	CASTTGTTYNEQFF
.	.	TRBV5-4	TRBJ2-7	TGTGCCAGCAGCAAGGACTCCTACGAGCAGTACTTC	CASSKDSYEQYF
.	.	TRBV7-2	TRBJ2-7	TGTGCCAGCAGCTTAGCCGGCGGTGAAGGTTACGAGCAGTACTTC	CASSLAGGEGYEQYF
.	TRBD2	TRBV2	TRBJ2-3	TGTGCCAGCAGTGCGGGGGGACGACGCACAGATACGCAGTATTTT	CASSAGGRRTDTQYF
.	.	TRBV5-1	TRBJ1-2	TGCGCCAGCAGCTTAGATCAGGGCTATGGCTACACCTTC	CASSLDQGYGYTF
.	TRBD2	TRBV5-6	TRBJ2-5	TGTGCCAGCAGCCGACGGGTCAGCGGGGGGGCCCAAGAGACCCAGTACTTC	CASSRRVSGGAQETQYF
.	.	TRBV9	TRBJ2-7	TGTGCCAGCACCGATAAACCGGGACCCACTAAGGGTTCCTACGAGCAGTACTTC	CASTDKPGPTKGSYEQYF
.	.	TRBV18	TRBJ2-7	TGTGCCAGCTCACCGCCAGGGGCCTACGAGCAGTACTTC	CASSPPGAYEQYF
.	.	TRBV2	TRBJ1-1	TGTGCCAGCAGTGAGTGGTCGACGGGACTAACTAACACTGAAGCTTTCTTT	CASSEWSTGLTNTEAFF
.	TRBD2	TRBV27	TRBJ2-7	TGTGCCAGCAGCGGCGGGAGGGATGGGTGGTACGAGCAGTACTTC	CASSGGRDGWYEQYF
.	TRBD1	TRBV19	TRBJ1-5	TGTGCCAGTAGACTCGGGACAGATTATAGCAATCAGCCCCAGCATTTT	CASRLGTDYSNQPQHF
.	TRBD1	TRBV5-1	TRBJ1-2	TGCGCCAGCAGCCCGCGGACAGGGATCTATGGCTACACCTTC	CASSPRTGIYGYTF
once	.	TRBV14	TRBJ1-1	TGTGCCAGCAGCCAACCGGGATCCCTGAACACTGAAGCTTTCTTT	CASSQPGSLNTEAFF
.	.	TRBV28	TRBJ1-4	TGTGCCAGCAGTCCCCCGGGCGGGAGCGAAGTGAAACTGTTTTTT	CASSPPGGSEVKLFF
.	.	TRBV5-4	TRBJ2-3	TGTGCCAGCAGCTTGGCTACAGATACGCAGTATTTT	CASSLATDTQYF
.	.	TRBV6-5	TRBJ2-2	TGTGCCAGCAGTTACTCAACGAGGGGGGCCGGGGAGCTGTTTTTT	CASSYSTRGAGELFF
.	TRBD2	TRBV28	TRBJ2-1	TGTGCCAGTTCTACGGTAATCGGACTAGCGGGGCGACATAGCTCCTACAATGAGCAGTTCTTC	CASSTVIGLAGRHSSYNEQFF
.	TRBD1	TRBV18	TRBJ1-2	TGTGCCAGCTCACCAGGGACAGGGAGTCAGCGAGGCTACACCTTC	CASSPGTGSQRGYTF
.	.	TRBV6-1	TRBJ1-5	TGTGCCAGCAGCGGCTTCGGCAGGGTCAATCAGCCCCAGCATTTT	CASSGFGRVNQPQHF
.	.	TRBV10-1	TRBJ1-1	TGCGCCAGCAGTGATGGGGGGCTGAACACTGAAGCTTTCTTT	CASSDGGLNTEAFF
.	.	TRBV14	TRBJ2-5	TGTGCCAGCAGCCAAGTAGGAGCCCAGGGGACCCAGTACTTC	CASSQVGAQGTQYF
.	.	TRBV10-3	TRBJ2-5	TGTGCCATCAGTGACTCCGGTAGCACCCAAGAGACCCAGTACTTC	CAISDSGSTQETQYF
.	TRBD1	TRBV10-3	TRBJ2-6	TGTGCCATCAGTGATCACAGGGGGTCAGGGGCCAACGTCCTGACTTTC	CAISDHRGSGANVLTF
.	TRBD1	TRBV5-1	TRBJ2-7	TGCGCCAGCAGCAGAAGTTCCGGGACAGGGGGAGCCTACGAGCAGTACTTC	CASSRSSGTGGAYEQYF
.	TRBD2	TRBV10-3	TRBJ2-1	TGTGCCATCAGTGAGGGAGGGCTAGCGGATAACAATGAGCAGTTCTTC	CAISEGGLADNNEQFF
.	.	TRBV2	TRBJ2-7	TGTGCCAGCAGTCCGGAAGGGGGGGGAGGTTACGAGCAGTACTTC	CASSPEGGGGYEQYF
.	TRBD1	TRBV5-1	TRBJ2-3	TGCGCCAGCAGCTTGGCCGGCCAGGGGGTAGATACGCAGTATTTT	CASSLAGQGVDTQYF
.	.	TRBV5-1	TRBJ2-1	TGCGCCAGCAGCTTGGGGTCTGGGCCAGAAGCAAACAATGAGCAGTTCTTC	CASSLGSGPEANNEQFF
few	.	TRBV6-1	TRBJ1-2	TGTGCCAGCGCCCCAGCGGATAACTATGGCTACACCTTC	CASAPADNYGYTF
.	.	TRBV20-1	TRBJ2-1	TGCAGTGCGTTTGGATCAAATGAGCAGTTCTTC	CSAFGSNEQFF
.	.	TRBV6-1	TRBJ2-7	TGTGCCACCCAACGGGCCCACGTGGACTACTACGAGCAGTACTTC	CATQRAHVDYYEQYF
.	.	TRBV11-2	TRBJ1-1	TGTGCCAGCAGCTTAGGCGGGGGGATCGAAGCTTTCTTT	CASSLGGGIEAFF
.	.	TRBV6-1	TRBJ1-3	TGTGCCAGCAGTGAACAAAGGGGGGCTGGAAACACCATATATTTT	CASSEQRGAGNTIYF
.	.	TRBV6-1	TRBJ1-5	TGTGCCAGCAGTGAGCTGACACGAGCGTACGGTCAGCCCCAGCATTTT	CASSELTRAYGQPQHF
.	TRBD2	TRBV9	TRBJ2-3	TGTGCCAGCAGCGTAGGTAGCGGGGGGGCTCGAGATACGCAGTATTTT	CASSVGSGGARDTQYF
few	.	TRBV7-9	TRBJ1-6	TGTGCCAGCAGCCGTGACAGCAACTTCTATAATTCACCCCTCCACTTT	CASSRDSNFYNSPLHF